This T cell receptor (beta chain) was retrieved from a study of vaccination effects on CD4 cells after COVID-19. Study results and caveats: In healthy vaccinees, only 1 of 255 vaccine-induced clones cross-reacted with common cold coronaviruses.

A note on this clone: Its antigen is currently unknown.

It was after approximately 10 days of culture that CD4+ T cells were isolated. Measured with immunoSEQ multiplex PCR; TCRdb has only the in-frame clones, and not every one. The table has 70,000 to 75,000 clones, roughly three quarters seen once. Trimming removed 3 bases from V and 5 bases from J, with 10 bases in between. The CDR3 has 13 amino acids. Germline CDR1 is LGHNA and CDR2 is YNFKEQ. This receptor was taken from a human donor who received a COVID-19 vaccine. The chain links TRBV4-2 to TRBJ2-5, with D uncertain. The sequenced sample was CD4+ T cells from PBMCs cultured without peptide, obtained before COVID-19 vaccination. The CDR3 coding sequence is TGTGCCAGCAGCCAGATTAGTCGGGAGACCCAGTACTTC. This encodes CASSQISRETQYF.